This TCR beta chain was found in a study of cytomegalovirus exposure and HLA in healthy donors. In the case of this clone: Its antigen is still unknown.

Whole-study results and caveats: Using a false discovery rate of 0.05, a later analysis showed that 16,951 TCR beta sequences were associated with HLA alleles. In an earlier analysis, in under 700 donors, most V segments appeared productive either ~87% or ~30% of the time. While the bulk of TCR sequences proved rare, some public TCRs turned up in many donors. Across HLA loci, a later analysis found differing TCR association rates, with DRB1 most and HLA-C fewest.

With 60 Vbeta and 13 Jbeta primers, the PCR was carried out. Data came from immunoSEQ multiplex PCR; TCRdb stores just in-frame clones and leaves some out. Found here are approximately 100,000 clones, roughly four fifths of them singletons; the top ten hold about 10%. Deletions cut 10 bases from V and 1 base from J, with 12 bases between. The CDR3 consists of 13 residues. Germline assignment: CDR1 ENHRY and CDR2 SYGVKD. The source material was PBMCs. The sequence was collected from a man aged 45-65 years in good health and CMV-seronegative. The genes are TRBV10-3 and TRBJ2-3; D is unresolved. As DNA, the CDR3 is TGTGCCACCTCCCTCGAGGGCACAGATACGCAGTATTTT. It translates to CATSLEGTDTQYF.